This is a list of T cell receptor beta chains from one sample in a study of regulatory T cells in long-lasting Graves disease. In TCRdb, the multiplex PCR reads were re-called with MiXCR into one record per CDR3 protein. The sample lists around 360,000 distinct CDR3 sequences; roughly 17% were seen once. The same sample was also studied in work on T cells in Graves' hyperthyroidism and ophthalmopathy.

The specimen was peripheral blood mononuclear cells (PBMCs), collected at new diagnosis, from a patient treated with antithyroid drugs. Receptor source: a woman between 18 and 29 years old with Graves disease. CDR3s include the opening cysteine and the closing phenylalanine or tryptophan. A D gene is named only where the DNA matches it firmly. Size is stated for part of the rows, as once, few or many counts, or as a class when the clone is expanded.

>NA|TRBV4-1|TRBJ2-6|NA
CASSQPLSSGANVLTF
TGCGCCAGCAGCCAACCCCTCAGCTCTGGGGCCAACGTCCTGACTTTC
>TRBD2|TRBV2|TRBJ2-2|many
CASSAASGSLGTGELFF
TGTGCCAGCAGTGCGGCTAGCGGGAGTCTTGGCACCGGGGAGCTGTTTTTT
>TRBD1|TRBV6-2/TRBV6-3|TRBJ2-3|many
CASSTTGTGVRTDTQYF
TGTGCCAGCAGTACGACCGGGACAGGGGTTCGCACAGATACGCAGTATTTT
>TRBD1|TRBV18|TRBJ2-7|many
CASSQQGIEAYEQYF
TGTGCCAGCTCCCAACAGGGGATCGAAGCCTACGAGCAGTACTTC
>NA|TRBV7-8|TRBJ1-4|few
CASSSLERGVGEKLFF
TGTGCCAGCAGCTCTCTTGAACGGGGAGTGGGTGAAAAACTGTTTTTT
>TRBD2|TRBV12-3/TRBV12-4|TRBJ2-1|many
CASRVGTSGTGEQFF
TGTGCCAGCAGGGTCGGGACTAGCGGGACCGGTGAGCAGTTCTTC
>NA|TRBV5-6|TRBJ2-1|once
CASSPEGGAFYNEQLF
TGTGCCAGCAGCCCCGAAGGGGGAGCTTTCTACAATGAGCAGCTCTTC
>TRBD1|TRBV20-1|TRBJ1-2|many
CSARENTGVGPYGYTF
TGCAGTGCTAGGGAGAATACAGGGGTGGGTCCCTATGGCTACACCTTC
>TRBD1|TRBV24-1|TRBJ2-2|NA
CATSDSDRGGELFF
TGTGCCACCAGTGACTCGGACAGGGGAGGGGAGCTGTTTTTT
>NA|TRBV6-5|TRBJ1-2|NA
CASSYSADREPFGYTF
TGTGCCAGCAGTTACTCGGCGGACAGAGAGCCGTTTGGCTACACCTTC
>TRBD1|TRBV27|TRBJ1-2|many
CASSLSGTGASGYTF
TGTGCCAGCAGTTTATCGGGGACAGGGGCCTCTGGCTACACCTTC
>NA|TRBV5-6|TRBJ2-3|NA
CASSSGPITSSTDTQYF
TGTGCCAGCAGTTCCGGTCCCATTACTTCTAGCACAGATACGCAGTATTTT
>TRBD1|TRBV28|TRBJ1-1|many
CASSTDRGAEAFF
TGTGCCAGCAGTACCGACAGGGGCGCTGAAGCTTTCTTT
>TRBD1|TRBV20-1|TRBJ2-3|many
CSANDRGRGSTDTQYF
TGCAGTGCGAACGACAGGGGGCGTGGGAGCACAGATACGCAGTATTTT
>NA|TRBV6-1|TRBJ1-1|many
CASRKVGARGTEAFF
TGTGCCAGCAGGAAGGTAGGGGCTCGGGGCACTGAAGCTTTCTTT
>NA|TRBV5-1|TRBJ2-5|NA
CASSLGQLQETQYF
TGCGCCAGCAGCTTGGGACAGTTACAAGAGACCCAGTACTTC
>NA|TRBV2|TRBJ2-5|NA
CASSTTGYETQYF
TGTGCCAGCAGTACTACAGGGTACGAGACCCAGTACTTC
>NA|TRBV10-3|TRBJ2-7|NA
CAISESNSYEQYF
TGTGCCATCAGTGAGTCGAACTCCTACGAGCAGTACTTC
>NA|TRBV12-5|TRBJ2-1|few
CASAQGSSYNEQFF
TGTGCTAGTGCGCAAGGGAGCTCCTACAATGAGCAGTTCTTC
>NA|TRBV5-1|TRBJ2-3|many
CASTQSFRASTDTQYF
TGTGCCAGCACCCAGAGTTTTAGGGCTAGCACAGATACGCAGTATTTT
>NA|TRBV20-1|TRBJ2-1|many
CSALPGSGSGNEQFF
TGCAGTGCCCTGCCGGGGAGCGGGTCTGGCAATGAGCAGTTCTTC
>NA|TRBV6-2/TRBV6-3|TRBJ1-1|once
CASSEGRWAAEAFF
TGTGCCAGCAGTGAGGGGCGTTGGGCGGCTGAAGCTTTCTTT
>NA|TRBV7-6|TRBJ2-1|many
CASSTEGSGVNEQFF
TGTGCCAGCAGCACAGAGGGTTCGGGGGTCAATGAGCAGTTCTTC
>TRBD1|TRBV6-1|TRBJ1-5|few
CATQRQGVFPDSNQPQHF
TGTGCCACGCAAAGACAGGGGGTTTTTCCCGATAGCAATCAGCCCCAGCATTTT
>NA|TRBV7-9|TRBJ2-7|NA
CASSFGAPYEQYF
TGTGCCAGCAGCTTCGGGGCTCCTTACGAGCAGTACTTC
>TRBD2|TRBV6-9|TRBJ2-2|NA
CASSLLIGLAGTNTGELFF
TGTGCCAGCAGTTTACTCATCGGACTAGCGGGGACCAACACCGGGGAGCTGTTTTTT
>NA|TRBV28|TRBJ2-7|NA
CASNSGYEQYF
TGTGCCAGCAACTCGGGCTACGAGCAGTACTTC
>NA|TRBV3-1|TRBJ2-1|many
CASSQVSGSYNEQFF
TGTGCCAGCAGCCAAGTGTCAGGTTCCTACAATGAGCAGTTCTTC
>TRBD2|TRBV7-3|TRBJ2-7|many
CASSTGTSGEQYF
TGTGCCAGCAGCACCGGGACTAGCGGCGAGCAGTACTTC
>NA|TRBV5-6|TRBJ2-7|NA
CASSSLRGSDEQYF
TGTGCCAGCAGCTCCCTTCGGGGGAGCGACGAGCAGTACTTC
>TRBD1|TRBV6-1|TRBJ2-7|many
CASSEGTGGGYEQYF
TGTGCCAGCAGTGAAGGGACAGGGGGTGGCTACGAGCAGTACTTC
>TRBD1|TRBV12-3/TRBV12-4|TRBJ2-1|many
CASSSQWDRRNNEQFF
TGTGCCAGCAGTTCGCAATGGGACAGGAGAAACAATGAGCAGTTCTTC
>TRBD1|TRBV12-3/TRBV12-4|TRBJ1-1|many
CASSATGGYTEAFF
TGTGCCAGCAGTGCAACAGGGGGCTACACTGAAGCTTTCTTT
>TRBD2|TRBV3-1|TRBJ2-1|many
CASSQDRLAGQFF
TGTGCCAGCAGCCAAGATAGACTAGCGGGGCAGTTCTTC
>NA|TRBV5-1|TRBJ1-1|NA
CASSWGQVTEAFF
TGCGCCAGCAGCTGGGGACAAGTCACTGAAGCTTTCTTT
>NA|TRBV24-1|TRBJ2-2|many
CATSDYYTGELFF
TGTGCCACCAGTGATTATTACACCGGGGAGCTGTTTTTT
>NA|TRBV7-6|TRBJ2-7|once
CASSWVGPHSYEQYF
TGTGCTAGCAGCTGGGTTGGACCGCACTCCTACGAGCAGTACTTC
>NA|TRBV6-1|TRBJ1-6|NA
CASSELGGNSPLHF
TGTGCCAGCAGTGAACTCGGGGGGAATTCACCCCTCCACTTT
>NA|TRBV9|TRBJ2-7|few
CTSSGGQGGYEQYF
TGTACCAGCAGCGGGGGACAGGGAGGCTACGAGCAGTACTTC
>NA|TRBV6-1|TRBJ1-4|few
CASSGLGSGEKLFF
TGTGCCAGCAGCGGGCTGGGCAGTGGTGAAAAACTGTTTTTT